This TCR beta chain was sequenced in a study of cytomegalovirus exposure and HLA in healthy donors. Study results and limitations: The study put under 200 TCR beta chains on its list as cytomegalovirus-associated. Later findings reportedly placed an Asian-associated ancestry cluster below the approximately 620-donor mean for N-insertions. Per published reports, the classifier diagnosed cytomegalovirus status with high specificity and sensitivity. In a later analysis, DRB1 alleles had the most associated TCRs; HLA-C alleles the fewest.

Both 60 Vbeta primers and 13 Jbeta primers went into the PCR. Using immunoSEQ multiplex PCR, the repertoire was profiled, and TCRdb retains in-frame clones only, with some absent. The table includes about 140,000 clones, approximately 82% detected once. V lost 3 bases and J lost 3; bases outside the gene matches: 1. CDR3 length: 14 amino acids. The germline V gene encodes CDR1 MGHRA and CDR2 YSYEKL. For this clone: The antigen remains unidentified.

The sequencing sample was made of PBMCs. This sequence joins TRBV4-1 and TRBJ2-3; the match to TRBD2 covers 9 bases. The sequence was obtained from a man aged 18 to 35 in good health and CMV-seropositive. The chain's CDR3 is CASSQGLATDTQYF. The CDR3 bases are TGCGCCAGCAGCCAGGGACTAGCAACAGATACGCAGTATTTT.